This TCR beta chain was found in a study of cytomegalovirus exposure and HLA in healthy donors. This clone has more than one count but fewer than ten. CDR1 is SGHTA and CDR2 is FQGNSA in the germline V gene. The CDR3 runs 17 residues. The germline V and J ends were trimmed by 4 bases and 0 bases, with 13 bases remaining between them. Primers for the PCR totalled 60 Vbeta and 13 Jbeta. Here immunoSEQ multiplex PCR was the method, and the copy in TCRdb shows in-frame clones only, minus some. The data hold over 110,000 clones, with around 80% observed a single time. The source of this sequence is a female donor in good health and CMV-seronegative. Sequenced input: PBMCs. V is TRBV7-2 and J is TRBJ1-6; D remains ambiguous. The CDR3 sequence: CASSSPGFGSYNSPLHF. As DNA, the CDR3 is TGTGCCAGCAGCTCCCCGGGGTTTGGCTCCTATAATTCACCCCTCCACTTT.